This TCR beta chain was retrieved from a study of cytomegalovirus exposure and HLA in healthy donors. At the level of the study: A previous analysis identified 95 million to 140 million unique TCR beta sequences derived from around 180 million T cells. Of more than 350 genotyped donors, around 84% clustered with self-reported Caucasian donors. Study results and caveats: A later analysis by the authors found several of the most significant clusters apparently linked to common viral pathogens. Analyzed later, most CMV-associated TCR beta chains appeared HLA-restricted.

CDR3 length: 16 amino acids. The study ran its PCR with 60 Vbeta and 13 Jbeta primers. Using immunoSEQ multiplex PCR, the repertoire was profiled, and TCRdb retains in-frame clones only, with some absent. This sample carries around 100,000 clones, 65% to 80% of them seen once, and the ten largest clones take approximately 2.8%. With respect to this clone: Its target is not known.

The sample was PBMCs. The chain links TRBV21-1 to TRBJ2-5; the tabulated D call, TRBD2, remains unverified against the DNA. The tail of the sequence fits TRBJ2-7 better, so the J call may be wrong. TRBV21-1 is described as a pseudogene. This clonotype was obtained from a woman between 35 and 50 years old in good health and CMV-seronegative. CDR3: CASSVLGGGRSYEQYF. The CDR3 nucleotides read TGTGCCAGCAGCGTACTAGGGGGGGGCCGGTCATACGAGCAGTACTTC.